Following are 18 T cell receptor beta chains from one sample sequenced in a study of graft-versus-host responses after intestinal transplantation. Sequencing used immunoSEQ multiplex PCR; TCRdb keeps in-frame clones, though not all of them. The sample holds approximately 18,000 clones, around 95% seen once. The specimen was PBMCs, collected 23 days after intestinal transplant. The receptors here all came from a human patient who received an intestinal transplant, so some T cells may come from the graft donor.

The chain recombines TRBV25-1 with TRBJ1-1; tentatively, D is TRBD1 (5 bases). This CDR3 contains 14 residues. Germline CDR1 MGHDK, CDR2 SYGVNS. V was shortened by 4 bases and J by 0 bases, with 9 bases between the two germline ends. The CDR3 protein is CASSGRAVNTEAFF. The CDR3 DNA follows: TGTGCCAGCAGTGGCAGGGCGGTGAACACTGAAGCTTTCTTT.

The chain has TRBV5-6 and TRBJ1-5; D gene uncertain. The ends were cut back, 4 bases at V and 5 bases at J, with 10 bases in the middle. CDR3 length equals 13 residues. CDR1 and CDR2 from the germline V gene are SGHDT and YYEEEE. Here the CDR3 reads CASSLTGHQPQHF. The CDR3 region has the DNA TGTGCCAGCAGCCTCACGGGCCATCAGCCCCAGCATTTT. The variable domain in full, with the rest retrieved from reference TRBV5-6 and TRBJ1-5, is DAGVTQSPTHLIKTRGQQVTLRCSPKSGHDTVSWYQQALGQGPQFIFQYYEEEERQRGNFPDRFSGHQFPNYSSELNVNALLLGDSALYLCASSLTGHQPQHFGDGTRLSIL.

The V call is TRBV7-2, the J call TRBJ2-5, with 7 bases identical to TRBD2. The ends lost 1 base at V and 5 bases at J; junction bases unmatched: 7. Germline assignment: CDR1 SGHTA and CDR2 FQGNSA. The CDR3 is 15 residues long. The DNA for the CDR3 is TGTGCCAGCAGCTTAGTTGCGGGAGCCAGGGAGACCCAGTACTTC. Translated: CASSLVAGARETQYF.

The CDR3 reads CASSEMHRAGSYEQYF. CDR3 DNA sequence: TGTGCCAGCAGTGAGATGCACAGGGCCGGTAGCTACGAGCAGTACTTC. This chain connects TRBV27 to TRBJ2-7, with a possible D match to TRBD1 (6 bases). The CDR3 spans 16 residues. Germline-derived CDR1 and CDR2 are MNHEY and SMNVEV (reference sequence). The ends were cut back, 5 bases at V and 3 bases at J, with 20 bases in the middle.

Here the CDR3 reads CSVESGYEQYF. CDR3 nucleotide sequence: TGCAGCGTTGAATCTGGCTACGAGCAGTACTTC. The rearrangement joins TRBV29-1 to TRBJ2-7; no definite D call. The CDR3 consists of 11 residues. Trimming left V 2 bases short and J 3 bases short, with 5 bases between. Germline assignment: CDR1 SQVTM and CDR2 ANQGSEA.

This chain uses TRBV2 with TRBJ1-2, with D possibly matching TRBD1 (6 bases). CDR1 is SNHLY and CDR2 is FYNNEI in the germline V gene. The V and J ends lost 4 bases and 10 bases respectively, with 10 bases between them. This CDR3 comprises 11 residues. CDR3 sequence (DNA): TGTGCCAGCAGTGCGGGGGGCTCCTACACCTTC. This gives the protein CASSAGGSYTF.

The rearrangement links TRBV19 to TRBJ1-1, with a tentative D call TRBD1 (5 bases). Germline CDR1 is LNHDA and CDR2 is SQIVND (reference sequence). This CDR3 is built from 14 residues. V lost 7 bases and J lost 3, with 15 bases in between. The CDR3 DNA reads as TGTGCCAGTACCGGCAGGGAAGGGGACACTGAAGCTTTCTTT. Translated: CASTGREGDTEAFF.

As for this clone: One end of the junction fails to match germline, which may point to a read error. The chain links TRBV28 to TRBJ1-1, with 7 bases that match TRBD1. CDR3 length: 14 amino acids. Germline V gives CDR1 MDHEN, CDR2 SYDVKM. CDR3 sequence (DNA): TGTGCCAGCACCGCAGACAGGGTGAATACTGAAGCTTTCTTT. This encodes CASTADRVNTEAFF.

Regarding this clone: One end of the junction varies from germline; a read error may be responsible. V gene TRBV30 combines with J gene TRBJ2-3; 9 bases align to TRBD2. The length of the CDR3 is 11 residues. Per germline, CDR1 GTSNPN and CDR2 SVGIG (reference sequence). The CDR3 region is CAWSITSGLNF. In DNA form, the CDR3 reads TGTGCCTGGAGTATTACTAGCGGGCTCAATTTT.

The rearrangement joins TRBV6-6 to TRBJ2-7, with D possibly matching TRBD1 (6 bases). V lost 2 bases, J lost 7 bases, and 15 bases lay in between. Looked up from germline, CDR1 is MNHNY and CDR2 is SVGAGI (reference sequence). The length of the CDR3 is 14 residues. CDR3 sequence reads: CASSYGDTPGEQYF. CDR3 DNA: TGTGCCAGCAGTTACGGGGACACCCCTGGAGAGCAGTACTTC.

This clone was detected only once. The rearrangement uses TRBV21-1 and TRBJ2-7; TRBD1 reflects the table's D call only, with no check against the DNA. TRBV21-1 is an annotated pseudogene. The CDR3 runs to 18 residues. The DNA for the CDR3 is TGTGCCAGCAGCAAAGAGGGGAACCGGGACAGGACCTCCTACGAGCAGTACTTC. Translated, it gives CASSKEGNRDRTSYEQYF.

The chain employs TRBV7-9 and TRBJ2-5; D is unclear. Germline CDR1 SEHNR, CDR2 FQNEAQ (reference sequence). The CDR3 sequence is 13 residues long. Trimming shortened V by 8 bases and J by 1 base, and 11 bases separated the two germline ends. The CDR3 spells CASGRSIQETQYF. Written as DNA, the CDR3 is TGTGCCAGCGGAAGATCCATCCAAGAGACCCAGTACTTC.

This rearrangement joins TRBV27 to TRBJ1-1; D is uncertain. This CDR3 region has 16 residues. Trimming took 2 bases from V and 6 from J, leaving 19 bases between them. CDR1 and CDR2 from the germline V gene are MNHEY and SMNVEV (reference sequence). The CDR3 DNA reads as TGTGCCAGCAGTTTAGGTACGGTTTCCTCCAGCGCTGAAGCTTTCTTT. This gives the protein CASSLGTVSSSAEAFF.

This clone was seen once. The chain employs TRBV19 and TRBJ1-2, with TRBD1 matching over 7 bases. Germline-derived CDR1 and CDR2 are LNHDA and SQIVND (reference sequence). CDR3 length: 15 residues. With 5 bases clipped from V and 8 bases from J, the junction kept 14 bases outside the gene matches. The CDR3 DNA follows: TGTGCCAGTAGTTTCGCCGGTGACAGGGTTAAGGGCTACACCTTC. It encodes CASSFAGDRVKGYTF.

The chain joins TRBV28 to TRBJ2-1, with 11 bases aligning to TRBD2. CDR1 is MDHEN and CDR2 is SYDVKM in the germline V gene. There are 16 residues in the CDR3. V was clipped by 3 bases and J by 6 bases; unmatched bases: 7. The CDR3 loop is CASSFPTSGTTNEQFF. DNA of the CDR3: TGTGCCAGCAGTTTTCCGACTAGCGGGACCACCAATGAGCAGTTCTTC.

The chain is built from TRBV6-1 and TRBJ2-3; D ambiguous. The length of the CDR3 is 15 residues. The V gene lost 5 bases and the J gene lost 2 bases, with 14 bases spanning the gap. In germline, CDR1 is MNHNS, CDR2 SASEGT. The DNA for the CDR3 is TGTGCCAGCAGTTCTCGCGAAGGGTACACAGATACGCAGTATTTT. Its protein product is CASSSREGYTDTQYF.

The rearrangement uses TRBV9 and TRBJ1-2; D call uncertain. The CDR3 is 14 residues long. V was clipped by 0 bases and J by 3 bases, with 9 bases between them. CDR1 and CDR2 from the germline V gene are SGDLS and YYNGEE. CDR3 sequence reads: CASSVGKEDYGYTF. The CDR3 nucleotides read TGTGCCAGCAGCGTAGGGAAGGAAGACTATGGCTACACCTTC.

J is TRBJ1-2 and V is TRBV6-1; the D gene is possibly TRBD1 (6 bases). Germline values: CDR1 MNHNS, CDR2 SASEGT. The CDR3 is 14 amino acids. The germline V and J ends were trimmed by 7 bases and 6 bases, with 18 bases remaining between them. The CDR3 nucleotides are TGTGCCAGCAACAGAGGTCAGGACAGCGATGGCTACACCTTC. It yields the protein CASNRGQDSDGYTF.